This T cell receptor (beta chain) stems from a study of cytomegalovirus exposure and HLA in healthy donors. CDR1 SGHTA and CDR2 FQGTGA come from the germline V gene. This CDR3 is built from 15 residues. V was shortened by 2 bases and J by 0 bases, with 8 bases between the two germline ends. Primers included in the PCR were 60 Vbeta and 13 Jbeta primers. Sequencing used immunoSEQ multiplex PCR; TCRdb keeps in-frame clones, though not all of them. The sample shows approximately 190,000 clones, 80% to 85% of them seen only once. The J gene is TRBJ2-1, the V gene TRBV7-3, with a tentative D call TRBD2 (6 bases). Sequencing used PBMCs. The TCR sequence derives from a man in his forties in good health and CMV-seropositive. The CDR3 spells CASSLAGYSYNEQFF. The DNA for the CDR3 is TGTGCCAGCAGCTTAGCGGGGTACTCCTACAATGAGCAGTTCTTC. The full variable domain, in which reference TRBV7-3 and TRBJ2-1 provide the parts outside the CDR3, is GAGVSQTPSNKVTEKGKYVELRCDPISGHTALYWYRQSLGQGPEFLIYFQGTGAADDSGLPNDRFFAVRPEGSVSTLKIQRTERGDSAVYLCASSLAGYSYNEQFFGPGTRLTVL.